The next 5 T cell receptor beta chains were all read from a single sample in a study of T cells in Graves' hyperthyroidism and ophthalmopathy. Researchers took RNA transcripts and amplified the TCR beta CDR3 regions from them. TCR CDR3 regions were first amplified by RT-PCR with HTBI primers. From the multiplex PCR reads, TCRdb called clonotypes with MiXCR, one entry per CDR3 protein. The sample carries some 400,000 distinct CDR3 sequences, approximately 12% recorded once. Specimen: blood. The receptors come from a man aged 25-45 years with Graves' hyperthyroidism that later progressed to Graves' ophthalmopathy.

This clonotype came up many times. J is TRBJ2-7 and V is TRBV27, with 9 bases that match TRBD1. The length of the CDR3 is 17 residues. Germline V CDR1 and CDR2: MNHEY, SMNVEV (reference sequence). After removal of 3 bases from V and 3 bases from J, the junction contained 12 bases not matched to a gene. CDR3 loop: CASSFRPPWTGDYEQYF. In DNA form, the CDR3 reads TGTGCCAGCAGTTTTAGGCCCCCGTGGACAGGGGACTACGAGCAGTACTTC.

The sample holds a few counts of this clonotype. J is TRBJ1-3 and V is TRBV11-3, with D hard to call. The CDR3 is 15 amino acids. CDR1 is SGHNT and CDR2 is YENEEA in the germline V gene. Trimming stripped 2 bases from V and 0 bases from J, with 8 bases between. CDR3 in DNA: TGTGCCAGCAGCTTAAGGAGTTTCTCTGGAAACACCATATATTTT. As protein: CASSLRSFSGNTIYF.

The rearrangement links TRBV11-3 to TRBJ1-2; 9 nucleotides line up with TRBD1. Losses at the gene ends were 3 bases for V and 7 bases for J; bases not matched to a gene: 6. The V gene's germline CDR1 is SGHNT and CDR2 YENEEA. This CDR3 has 14 residues. CDR3 loop: CASSLEQGARGYTF. The CDR3 nucleotides are TGTGCCAGCAGCTTGGAACAGGGGGCGCGTGGCTACACCTTC.

This clonotype was detected ten times or more. The chain has TRBV27 and TRBJ1-2; 7 bases match TRBD1. Unmatched junction bases numbered 2, after V lost 2 bases and J lost 5 bases. This CDR3 contains 13 residues. The V gene's germline CDR1 is MNHEY and CDR2 SMNVEV (reference sequence). CDR3 residues: CASSLTGVYGYTF. CDR3 coding DNA: TGTGCCAGCAGTTTAACAGGGGTTTATGGCTACACCTTC.

This clonotype was counted ten times or more. The chain couples TRBV29-1 to TRBJ2-7; tentatively, D is TRBD2 (6 bases). Germline V gene lookup returns CDR1 SQVTM and CDR2 ANQGSEA. V was cut by 0 bases and J by 0 bases, with 12 bases left in between. The CDR3 contains 15 residues. The chain's CDR3 is CSVEELAGPSYEQYF. In nucleotides, the CDR3 is TGCAGCGTTGAAGAATTGGCGGGGCCCTCCTACGAGCAGTACTTC.